Each of the 20 T cell receptor beta chains below was sequenced from the same sample in a study of blood T cells in healthy people across ages. Primers used in a second PCR of roughly 6 to 11 cycles were a sample-barcoded 5' primer and a J-beta primer mix. Each CDR3 protein gets one entry after TCRdb re-called the 5' RACE reads with MiXCR. Of around 900,000 distinct CDR3 sequences in the sample, roughly 50% were seen once. The sequenced sample was blood. These TCRs come from a woman aged 55-70 years in good health.

This clonotype has a handful of counts. The chain is built from TRBV25-1 and TRBJ1-1; 7 nucleotides match TRBD1. With V trimmed by 4 bases and J by 6 bases, 5 bases remained unmatched. Germline CDR1 reads MGHDK; CDR2 reads SYGVNS. The CDR3 runs 13 residues. CDR3 sequence reads: CASSVGGSSEAFF. The CDR3, as DNA: TGTGCCAGCAGTGTAGGGGGCAGTTCTGAAGCTTTCTTT.

CDR3 sequence (DNA): TGCAGCGTTGAAGATCTGGGGCAGTGGGGGCAGTACTTC. Translating gives CSVEDLGQWGQYF. The chain combines TRBV29-1 with TRBJ2-5; D tentatively reads TRBD1 or TRBD2 (5 bases each). The CDR3 length is 13 residues. The V and J ends lost 0 bases and 11 bases respectively, with 16 bases between them. Germline lookup yields CDR1 SQVTM and CDR2 ANQGSEA.

The rearrangement joins TRBV28 to TRBJ2-1; D may be TRBD1 (6 bases). CDR1 MDHEN and CDR2 SYDVKM come from the germline V gene. Trimming removed 8 bases from V and 10 bases from J, with 9 bases in between. This CDR3 region has 10 residues. DNA for the CDR3: TGTGCCAGCGGACAGCAAGAGCAGTTCTTC. Amino acids: CASGQQEQFF.

The rearrangement links TRBV7-9 to TRBJ2-3, with D possibly matching TRBD2 (5 bases). V gave up 5 bases and J gave up 1 base, with 13 bases separating them. The germline gives CDR1 SEHNR, CDR2 FQNEAQ (reference sequence). CDR3 length: 15 residues. The CDR3 protein is CASSKAERRTDTQYF. The CDR3 region has the DNA TGTGCCAGCAGCAAAGCGGAGAGGCGCACAGATACGCAGTATTTT. Combining the CDR3 with reference TRBV7-9 and TRBJ2-3 gives the whole variable domain DTGVSQNPRHKITKRGQNVTFRCDPISEHNRLYWYRQTLGQGPEFLTYFQNEAQLEKSRLLSDRFSAERPKGSFSTLEIQRTEQGDSAMYLCASSKAERRTDTQYFGPGTRLTVL.

The CDR3, as DNA: TGCAGTGCTAGAGAAAGAACTAGCGGGAGGGCCCTGTACCAAGAGACCCAGTACTTC. Encoded protein: CSARERTSGRALYQETQYF. V and J are TRBV20-1 and TRBJ2-5; 13 nucleotides line up with TRBD2. The V gene's germline CDR1 is DFQATT and CDR2 SNEGSKA (reference sequence). Unmatched junction bases numbered 10, after V lost 0 bases and J lost 0 bases. The CDR3 has 19 residues.

The CDR3 sequence is CASSRPLKGGSLTDTQYF. CDR3 nucleotide sequence: TGTGCCAGCAGCCGACCCCTGAAAGGGGGGAGCCTAACAGATACGCAGTATTTT. The rearrangement links TRBV4-2 to TRBJ2-3; the D gene could be TRBD1 or TRBD2 (6 bases each). Trimming left V 4 bases short and J 3 bases short, with 23 bases between. The CDR3 has 18 amino acids. Germline-derived CDR1 and CDR2 are LGHNA and YNFKEQ.

Comment on this clonotype: At one end, the junction sequence differs from germline, possibly due to a read error. This chain uses TRBV11-2 with TRBJ2-5, with 9 bases that match TRBD2. Germline V gene lookup returns CDR1 SGHAT and CDR2 FQNNGV. The CDR3 has 20 amino acids. CDR3 sequence (DNA): TGTACCAGCAGCTTAGCAGCCCAGTTTTTCGGAGCGGGAGGAGTAGAGACCCAGTACTTC. It codes for CTSSLAAQFFGAGGVETQYF.

This clonotype came up a few times. This rearrangement joins TRBV4-3 to TRBJ2-3; a weak D match, TRBD1 (5 bases). This CDR3 has 16 amino acids. Germline loops: CDR1 LGHNA, CDR2 YSLEER. V lost 0 bases, J lost 3 bases, and 13 bases lay in between. The CDR3 sequence: CASSQDAGRGTDTQYF. In DNA, the CDR3 is TGCGCCAGCAGCCAAGATGCAGGGCGTGGGACAGATACGCAGTATTTT.

This clonotype came up once. This could be a read error, since a much larger clone is one nucleotide away. The rearrangement joins TRBV4-3 to TRBJ2-5, with no clear D. The CDR3 runs to 14 residues. Germline CDR1 reads LGHNA; CDR2 reads YSLEER. V shed 0 bases and J shed 0 bases, with 5 bases lying between them. Here the CDR3 reads CASSQEAHQETQYF. The CDR3 DNA sequence: TGCGCCAGCAGCCAAGAAGCCCACCAAGAGACCCAGTACTTC.

Concerning this clonotype itself: At one end, the junction sequence differs from germline, possibly due to a read error. The V call is TRBV7-2, the J call TRBJ2-1; D remains unclear. Germline-derived CDR1 and CDR2 are SGHTA and FQGNSA. The CDR3 contains 16 residues. CDR3 sequence: CASSLSRDHSCNEQFF. The CDR3 nucleotides read TGTGCCAGCAGCTTGTCCCGAGACCACTCCTGCAATGAGCAGTTCTTC.

The chain employs TRBV6-5 and TRBJ2-1; D might be TRBD1 or TRBD2, each matching 5 bases. Trimming removed 2 bases from V and 2 bases from J, with 10 bases in between. CDR3 length: 15 residues. Germline CDR1 is MNHEY and CDR2 is SVGAGI. CDR3 nucleotides: TGTGCCAGCAGTTACCGGGACCAAACCTACAATGAGCAGTTCTTC. Its protein product is CASSYRDQTYNEQFF.

In its sample, this clonotype was seen a few times. This chain uses TRBV12-3 or TRBV12-4 with TRBJ2-3, with no clear D. This CDR3 contains 14 residues. Trimming removed 7 bases at V and 1 base at J, with 12 bases between. CDR3 DNA: TGTGCCAGCACCCGCCGACGGGGCACAGATACGCAGTATTTT. Its protein is CASTRRRGTDTQYF.

The gene calls are TRBV5-6 and TRBJ2-3; 12 bases are shared with TRBD2. Germline CDR1 SGHDT, CDR2 YYEEEE. Trimming took 4 bases from V and 5 from J; bases not matched to a gene: 11. The CDR3 consists of 17 residues. CDR3 DNA sequence: TGTGCCAGCAGCCCCTTTCTAGCGGGAGGGGACGGAGATACGCAGTATTTT. Protein sequence: CASSPFLAGGDGDTQYF. The full variable domain, rest sourced from reference TRBV5-6 and TRBJ2-3, is DAGVTQSPTHLIKTRGQQVTLRCSPKSGHDTVSWYQQALGQGPQFIFQYYEEEERQRGNFPDRFSGHQFPNYSSELNVNALLLGDSALYLCASSPFLAGGDGDTQYFGPGTRLTVL.

The CDR3 sequence is CASSGLAGALQEQYF. The CDR3 DNA follows: TGTGCCAGCAGCGGACTAGCGGGAGCCCTCCAGGAGCAGTACTTC. The J gene is TRBJ2-5, the V gene TRBV5-6; 13 positions match TRBD2. With 4 bases clipped from V and 11 bases from J, the junction kept 11 bases outside the gene matches. Per the germline V gene, CDR1 is SGHDT and CDR2 is YYEEEE. The CDR3 contains 15 residues.

The gene calls are TRBV28 and TRBJ2-1, with 11 bases identical to TRBD1. This CDR3 spans 16 amino acids. Germline assignment: CDR1 MDHEN and CDR2 SYDVKM. Losses at the gene ends were 1 base for V and 5 bases for J; bases not matched to a gene: 4. CDR3 sequence (DNA): TGTGCCAGCAGTTTATTTGGGACAGGGGGTCACAATGAGCAGTTCTTC. This translates into CASSLFGTGGHNEQFF.

This clonotype was counted once. This sequence joins TRBV6-6 and TRBJ2-3; 10 bases fit TRBD1. CDR1 MNHNY and CDR2 SVGAGI come from the germline V gene (reference sequence). With V trimmed by 2 bases and J by 4 bases, 3 bases remained unmatched. This CDR3 spans 15 amino acids. The CDR3 protein is CASSYLGTGADTQYF. The CDR3 coding sequence is TGTGCCAGCAGTTACCTAGGGACAGGGGCAGATACGCAGTATTTT.

This clonotype was recorded a few times. The chain joins TRBV27 to TRBJ1-1; 9 bases agree with TRBD1. From germline, CDR1 is MNHEY and CDR2 SMNVEV (reference sequence). V lost 5 bases, J lost 6 bases, and 7 bases stayed unmatched. The CDR3 totals 14 residues. The CDR3 sequence: CASSTGTGSPEAFF. The CDR3 DNA reads TGTGCCAGCAGTACAGGGACAGGGAGTCCTGAAGCTTTCTTT.

The chain joins TRBV7-2 to TRBJ2-1; 9 nucleotides line up with TRBD2. Germline V gene lookup returns CDR1 SGHTA and CDR2 FQGNSA. With V trimmed by 0 bases and J by 14 bases, 11 bases remained unmatched. This CDR3 is built from 15 residues. CDR3 in amino acids: CASSLAVGQAGGKFF. CDR3 nucleotide sequence: TGTGCCAGCAGCTTAGCGGTGGGTCAGGCGGGAGGGAAGTTCTTC.

This clonotype has only a few counts. The chain has TRBV4-2 and TRBJ2-5; 9 nucleotides line up with TRBD2. Per the germline V gene, CDR1 is LGHNA and CDR2 is YNFKEQ. This CDR3 spans 15 amino acids. V lost 3 bases to trimming and J lost 4 bases; unmatched junction nucleotides: 6. CDR3 nucleotides: TGTGCCAGCAGCCAGGGGCGGGAGGGAAGAGAGACCCAGTACTTC. This sequence encodes CASSQGREGRETQYF.

The rearrangement links TRBV13 to TRBJ2-7; possible D gene TRBD2, 6 bases. The V end was cut by 0 bases, the J end by 2 bases, with 14 bases between. Germline V gives CDR1 PRHDT, CDR2 FYEKMQ (reference sequence). This CDR3 contains 16 residues. The CDR3 region has the DNA TGTGCCAGCAGCTTAGGCGAGGACTACCGTGCCTACGAGCAGTACTTC. It codes for CASSLGEDYRAYEQYF. Supplemented by reference TRBV13 and TRBJ2-7, the full variable domain reads AAGVIQSPRHLIKEKRETATLKCYPIPRHDTVYWYQQGPGQDPQFLISFYEKMQSDKGSIPDRFSAQQFSDYHSELNMSSLELGDSALYFCASSLGEDYRAYEQYFGPGTRLTVT.